This T cell receptor beta chain emerged from a study of PD-1 blockade in classical Hodgkin lymphoma. Turning to the study itself: Every 2 weeks, patients got 3 mg/kg intravenous nivolumab. Findings of the study overall: Complete responders started with a diversity level that resembled newly diagnosed patients at baseline. The study reported lower baseline TCR diversity in newly diagnosed patients than in healthy donors.

All patients relapsed after autologous stem cell transplantation, and brentuximab vedotin exposure varied. Negative selection with magnetic separation was used to purify CD4+ T cells from thawed PBMCs. Of note for this clone: Its antigen is still unknown.

Only in-frame clones appear in the TCRdb table, and some are missing; sequencing was by immunoSEQ multiplex PCR. This sample has roughly 2,500 clones, with approximately 86% found just once. The TCR originated in a human donor with classical Hodgkin lymphoma. The source material was CD4+ T cells from blood, sampled at baseline.

The CDR3 is CASSFLYRGGSLLQEQFF. The CDR3 nucleotides are TGTGCCAGTAGTTTCTTATACAGGGGCGGGAGCCTACTCCAGGAGCAGTTCTTC. This chain uses TRBV19 with TRBJ2-1; possibly TRBD1 or TRBD2 for D (7 bases each). V shed 5 bases and J shed 10 bases, with 30 bases lying between them. This CDR3 has 18 residues. Germline loops: CDR1 LNHDA, CDR2 SQIVND (reference sequence). The full variable domain, with the rest looked up from reference TRBV19 and TRBJ2-1, is DGGITQSPKYLFRKEGQNVTLSCEQNLNHDAMYWYRQDPGQGLRLIYYSQIVNDFQKGDIAEGYSVSREKKESFPLTVTSAQKNPTAFYLCASSFLYRGGSLLQEQFFGPGTRLTVL.